These 4 T cell receptor beta chains were sequenced from one sample in a study of cytomegalovirus exposure and HLA in healthy donors. The PCR made use of 60 Vbeta and 13 Jbeta primers. The method was immunoSEQ multiplex PCR; TCRdb's version includes in-frame clones alone and lacks a portion of them. Here the sample spans around 130,000 clones, 74% being singletons. The sequencing sample was made of PBMCs. The receptors stem from a woman aged 45-60 years in good health and CMV-seropositive.

CDR3 sequence reads: CATRMEDRGFQETQYF. In DNA form, the CDR3 reads TGTGCCACCAGGATGGAGGACAGGGGATTCCAAGAGACCCAGTACTTC. The rearrangement links TRBV15 to TRBJ2-5, with 9 bases fitting TRBD1. In germline, CDR1 is LNHNV, CDR2 YYDKDF (reference sequence). This CDR3 comprises 16 residues. After removal of 6 bases from V and 1 base from J, the junction contained 9 bases not matched to a gene. Drawing the rest from reference TRBV15 and TRBJ2-5, the complete variable domain is DAMVIQNPRYQVTQFGKPVTLSCSQTLNHNVMYWYQQKSSQAPKLLFHYYDKDFNNEADTPDNFQSRRPNTSFCFLDIRSPGLGDTAMYLCATRMEDRGFQETQYFGPGTRLLVL.

The chain joins TRBV5-3 to TRBJ2-2; D is uncertain. TRBV5-3 is known as an ORF, though its function is uncertain. CDR3 size: 11 residues. V was cut by 6 bases and J by 5 bases, with 5 bases left in between. CDR3 in amino acids: CARILTGELFF. The CDR3 bases are TGTGCCAGAATCCTAACCGGGGAGCTGTTTTTT.

The chain couples TRBV11-3 to TRBJ2-2; maybe TRBD2 (5 bases). This CDR3 has 14 amino acids. Trimming stripped 10 bases from V and 0 bases from J, with 12 bases between. Germline CDR1 and CDR2: SGHNT and YENEEA. CDR3 loop: CATSLAPNTGELFF. DNA for the CDR3: TGTGCCACCTCTTTAGCGCCGAACACCGGGGAGCTGTTTTTT. The full variable domain, in which reference TRBV11-3 and TRBJ2-2 provide the parts outside the CDR3, is EAGVVQSPRYKIIEKKQPVAFWCNPISGHNTLYWYLQNLGQGPELLIRYENEEAVDDSQLPKDRFSAERLKGVDSTLKIQPAELGDSAVYLCATSLAPNTGELFFGEGSRLTVL.

This clone occurred once. The chain recombines TRBV7-9 with TRBJ2-7; tentative D call: TRBD2 (6 bases). The CDR3 consists of 13 residues. V lost 3 bases to trimming and J lost 6 bases, with 12 bases between them. Germline V gene data show CDR1 as SEHNR and CDR2 as FQNEAQ (reference sequence). The CDR3 DNA sequence: TGTGCCAGCAGCTTGCTTGCGGGGAGCGAGCAGTACTTC. Translation: CASSLLAGSEQYF.